This T cell receptor beta chain was documented in a study of blood T cell repertoires in COVID-19. On the study more broadly: Acute and convalescent COVID-19 samples came from the United States, Italy and Spain. T cells, B-cell-depleted T cells, or PBMCs supplied cDNA or gDNA.

Original processing methods: Amplification from reference gene primers served as the basis for estimated nucleated cell counts. The repertoire was sequenced with immunoSEQ multiplex PCR; TCRdb's copy has only in-frame clones and lacks some. That table gives V, J and clone size, and the DNA gave D and trimming. The sample has approximately 250,000 clones; 84% are singletons. This clone was found many times. With 4 bases removed from V and 2 bases from J, the gap between germline ends came to 8 bases. In germline, CDR1 is MDHEN, CDR2 SYDVKM. The CDR3 is 13 residues long. This sequence joins TRBV28 and TRBJ1-2, with D perhaps TRBD1 (5 bases). The TCR sequence derives from a woman aged 40-49 years who had recovered from COVID-19. The material sequenced was peripheral blood. CDR3 DNA sequence: TGTGCCAGCAGTTCCCGGGGGAACTATGGCTACACCTTC. It specifies CASSSRGNYGYTF.